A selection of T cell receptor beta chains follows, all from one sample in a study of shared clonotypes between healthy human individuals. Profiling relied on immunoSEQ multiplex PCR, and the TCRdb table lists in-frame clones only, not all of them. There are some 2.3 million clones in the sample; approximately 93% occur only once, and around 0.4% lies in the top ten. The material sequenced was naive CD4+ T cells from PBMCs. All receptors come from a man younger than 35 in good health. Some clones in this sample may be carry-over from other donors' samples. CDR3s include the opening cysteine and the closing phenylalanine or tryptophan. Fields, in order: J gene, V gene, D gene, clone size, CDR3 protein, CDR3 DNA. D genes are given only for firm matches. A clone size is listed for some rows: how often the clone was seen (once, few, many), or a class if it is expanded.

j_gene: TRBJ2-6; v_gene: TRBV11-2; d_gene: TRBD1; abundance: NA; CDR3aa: CASSSDRDSGANVLTF; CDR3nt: TGTGCCAGCAGCTCGGACAGGGACTCTGGGGCCAACGTCCTGACTTTC
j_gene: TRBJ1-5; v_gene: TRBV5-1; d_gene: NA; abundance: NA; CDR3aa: CASSSSSGEPQHF; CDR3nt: TGCGCCAGCAGCTCCTCCTCCGGGGAGCCCCAGCATTTT
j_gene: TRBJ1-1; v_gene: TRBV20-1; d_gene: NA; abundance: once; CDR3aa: CSAPGDREAFF; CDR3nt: TGCAGTGCCCCGGGTGACAGGGAAGCTTTCTTT
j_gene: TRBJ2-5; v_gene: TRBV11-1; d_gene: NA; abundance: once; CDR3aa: CASSRGRGPGGRQETQYF; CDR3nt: TGTGCCAGCAGCCGAGGACGGGGGCCTGGAGGGCGACAAGAGACCCAGTACTTC
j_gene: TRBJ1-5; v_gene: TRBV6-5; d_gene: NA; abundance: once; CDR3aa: CASSYNNNQPQHF; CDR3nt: TGTGCCAGCAGCTATAATAATAATCAGCCCCAGCATTTT
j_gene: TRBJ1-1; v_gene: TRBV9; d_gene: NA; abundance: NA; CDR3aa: CASSVRGSSPNTEAFF; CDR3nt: TGTGCCAGCAGCGTACGGGGTTCCAGCCCGAACACTGAAGCTTTCTTT
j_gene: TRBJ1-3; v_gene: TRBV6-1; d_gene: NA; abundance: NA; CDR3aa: CASTLARTGNTIYF; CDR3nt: TGTGCCAGCACCCTCGCACGAACTGGAAACACCATATATTTT
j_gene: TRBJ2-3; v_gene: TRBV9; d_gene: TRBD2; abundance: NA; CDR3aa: CASSEPPGLAGLTDTQYF; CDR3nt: TGTGCCAGCAGCGAGCCCCCCGGACTAGCGGGGCTCACAGATACGCAGTATTTT
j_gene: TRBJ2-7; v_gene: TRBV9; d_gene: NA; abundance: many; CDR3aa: CASPLRGSPYEQYF; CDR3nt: TGTGCCAGCCCCCTTCGGGGGAGCCCCTACGAGCAGTACTTC
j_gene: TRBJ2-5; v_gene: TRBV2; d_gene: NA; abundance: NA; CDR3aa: CASSETLGETQYF; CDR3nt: TGTGCCAGCAGTGAAACATTGGGAGAGACCCAGTACTTC
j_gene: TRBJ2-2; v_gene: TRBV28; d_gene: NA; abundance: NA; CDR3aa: CASSFIWGDTQNTGELFF; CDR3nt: TGTGCCAGCAGTTTCATTTGGGGGGACACTCAGAACACCGGGGAGCTGTTTTTT
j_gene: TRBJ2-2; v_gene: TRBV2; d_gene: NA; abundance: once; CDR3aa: CASSAPGTGELFF; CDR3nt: TGTGCCAGCAGTGCTCCGGGAACCGGGGAGCTGTTTTTT
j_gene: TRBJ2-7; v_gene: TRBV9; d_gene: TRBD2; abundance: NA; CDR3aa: CASSPPPGTSATYEQYF; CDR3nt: TGTGCCAGCAGCCCACCTCCGGGTACTAGCGCCACCTACGAGCAGTACTTC
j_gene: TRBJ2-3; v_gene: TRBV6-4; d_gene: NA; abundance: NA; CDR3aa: CASIGLCTDTQYF; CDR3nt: TGTGCCAGCATAGGCTTGTGCACAGATACGCAGTATTTT
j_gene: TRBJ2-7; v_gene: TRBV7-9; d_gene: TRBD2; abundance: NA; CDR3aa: CASSPQGLMHYEQYF; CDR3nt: TGTGCCAGCAGCCCCCAGGGACTAATGCACTACGAGCAGTACTTC
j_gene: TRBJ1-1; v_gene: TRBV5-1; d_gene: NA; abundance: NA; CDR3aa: CASSLAGGAWTEAFF; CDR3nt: TGCGCCAGCAGCTTGGCCGGGGGGGCTTGGACTGAAGCTTTCTTT
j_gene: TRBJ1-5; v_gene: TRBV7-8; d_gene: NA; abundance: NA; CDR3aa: CASSPGTDSNQPQHF; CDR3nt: TGTGCCAGCAGCCCCGGGACGGATAGCAATCAGCCCCAGCATTTT
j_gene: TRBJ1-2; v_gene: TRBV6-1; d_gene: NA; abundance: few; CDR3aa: CASSETRGPEYGYTF; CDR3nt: TGTGCCAGCAGTGAAACTAGGGGACCGGAGTATGGCTACACCTTC
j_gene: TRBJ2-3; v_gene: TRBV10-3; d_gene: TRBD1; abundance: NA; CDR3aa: CATKTGGDTDTQYF; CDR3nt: TGTGCCACAAAGACAGGGGGGGACACAGATACGCAGTATTTT
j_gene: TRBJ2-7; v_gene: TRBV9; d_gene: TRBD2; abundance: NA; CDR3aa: CASSATSGTYEQYF; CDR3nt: TGTGCCAGCAGCGCGACTAGCGGCACCTACGAGCAGTACTTC
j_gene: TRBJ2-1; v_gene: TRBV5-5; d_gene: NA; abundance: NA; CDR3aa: CASSFLQGNEQFF; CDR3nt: TGTGCCAGCAGCTTCCTCCAGGGTAATGAGCAGTTCTTC
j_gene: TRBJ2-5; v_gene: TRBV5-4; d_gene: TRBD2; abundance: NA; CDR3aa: CASSLGLAGRGETQYF; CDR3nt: TGTGCCAGCAGCTTGGGTCTAGCTGGGAGGGGAGAGACCCAGTACTTC
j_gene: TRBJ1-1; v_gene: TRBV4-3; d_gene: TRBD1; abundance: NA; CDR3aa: CASTETGRTYMNTEAFF; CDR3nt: TGCGCCAGCACCGAGACAGGGAGGACCTACATGAACACTGAAGCTTTCTTT
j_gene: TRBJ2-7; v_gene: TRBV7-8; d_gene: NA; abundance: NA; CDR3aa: CASSFTSTVGEQYF; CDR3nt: TGTGCCAGCAGCTTCACCTCAACAGTTGGCGAGCAGTACTTC
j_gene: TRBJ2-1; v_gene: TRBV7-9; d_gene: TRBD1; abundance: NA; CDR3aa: CASSALGVQGASYNEQFF; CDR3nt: TGTGCCAGCAGCGCCCTGGGAGTGCAGGGGGCATCCTACAATGAGCAGTTCTTC
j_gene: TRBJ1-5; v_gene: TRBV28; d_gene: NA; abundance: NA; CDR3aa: CASSFSTGWGNQPQHF; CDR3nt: TGTGCCAGCAGTTTTTCGACAGGTTGGGGCAATCAGCCCCAGCATTTT
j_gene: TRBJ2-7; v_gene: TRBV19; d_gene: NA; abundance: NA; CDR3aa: CASRGTSIYEQYF; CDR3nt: TGTGCCAGTCGGGGCACCTCCATATACGAGCAGTACTTC
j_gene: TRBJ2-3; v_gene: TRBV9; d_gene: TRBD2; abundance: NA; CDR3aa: CASSGPSSAGTGTDTQYF; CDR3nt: TGTGCCAGCAGCGGCCCTTCATCAGCGGGAACTGGCACAGATACGCAGTATTTT
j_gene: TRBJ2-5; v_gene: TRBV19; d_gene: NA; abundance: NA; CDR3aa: CASTPGPWGETQYF; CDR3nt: TGTGCCAGTACCCCGGGACCTTGGGGAGAGACCCAGTACTTC
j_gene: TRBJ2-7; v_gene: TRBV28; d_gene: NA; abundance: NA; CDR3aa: CASSGGVGEQYF; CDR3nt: TGTGCCAGCAGTGGGGGCGTTGGCGAGCAGTACTTC
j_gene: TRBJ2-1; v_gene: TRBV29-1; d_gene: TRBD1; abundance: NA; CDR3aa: CSVGQGPYNEQFF; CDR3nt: TGCAGCGTCGGACAGGGCCCCTACAATGAGCAGTTCTTC
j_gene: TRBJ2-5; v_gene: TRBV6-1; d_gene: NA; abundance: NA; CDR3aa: CASRGMDQETQYF; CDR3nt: TGTGCCAGCAGGGGAATGGACCAAGAGACCCAGTACTTC
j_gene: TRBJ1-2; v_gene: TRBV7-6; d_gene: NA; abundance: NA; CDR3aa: CASSPQSTYGYTF; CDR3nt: TGTGCCAGCAGCCCTCAGTCAACCTATGGCTACACCTTC
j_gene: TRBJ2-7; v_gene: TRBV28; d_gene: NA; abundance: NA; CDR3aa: CATRTGLSYEQYF; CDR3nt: TGTGCCACTAGGACGGGACTCTCCTACGAGCAGTACTTC
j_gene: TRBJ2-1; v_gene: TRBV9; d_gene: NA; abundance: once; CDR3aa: CASSVEYNEQFF; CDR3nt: TGTGCCAGCAGCGTAGAGTACAATGAGCAGTTCTTC
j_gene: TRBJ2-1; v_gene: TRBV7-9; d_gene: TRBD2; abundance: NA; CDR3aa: CASSPRPPQREVYNEQFF; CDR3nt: TGTGCCAGCAGCCCCCGCCCTCCCCAGCGGGAGGTCTACAATGAGCAGTTCTTC
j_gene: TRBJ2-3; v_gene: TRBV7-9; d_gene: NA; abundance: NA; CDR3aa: CASSPGRGGTDTQYF; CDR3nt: TGTGCCAGCAGCCCTGGAAGGGGAGGCACAGATACGCAGTATTTT